The next 11 T cell receptor beta chains were all read from a single sample in a study of T cells in Graves' hyperthyroidism and ophthalmopathy. What was amplified from RNA transcripts were TCR beta CDR3 regions. Carried out on the TCR CDR3, a first-round RT-PCR used the HTBI primer set. In TCRdb, the multiplex PCR reads were re-called with MiXCR into one record per CDR3 protein. The sample includes about 210,000 distinct CDR3 sequences, 17% seen only once; the top ten take approximately 50%. The specimen was blood. These receptors all come from a man over 45 with Graves' hyperthyroidism.

This clonotype was counted only a few times. The chain links TRBV28 to TRBJ2-5; TRBD2 aligns across 9 bases. V shed 8 bases and J 2 bases; nucleotides not matched to a gene: 3. From germline, CDR1 is MDHEN and CDR2 SYDVKM. The CDR3 consists of 13 residues. The CDR3 region has the DNA TGTGCCAGCCTTCTAGCGGGGCAAGAGACCCAGTACTTC. This gives the protein CASLLAGQETQYF.

This clonotype was detected a few times. This rearrangement joins TRBV5-1 to TRBJ2-7; D may be TRBD1 (6 bases). Trimming shortened V by 3 bases and J by 5 bases, and 18 bases separated the two germline ends. This CDR3 is 15 amino acids long. From germline, CDR1 is SGHRS and CDR2 YFSETQ. The CDR3 loop reads CASSSQGVFSDEQYF. Here the CDR3 DNA reads TGCGCCAGCAGCTCACAGGGCGTTTTCAGCGACGAGCAGTACTTC.

This clonotype was recorded a few times. The chain has TRBV24-1 and TRBJ1-1; TRBD1 aligns across 8 bases. The V gene's germline CDR1 is KGHDR and CDR2 SFDVKD. The CDR3 is 14 residues long. The V segment lost 4 bases and the J segment 3 bases; nucleotides outside the gene matches: 3. CDR3 sequence: CATSDPDRDTEAFF. The CDR3, as DNA: TGTGCCACCAGTGACCCGGACAGGGACACTGAAGCTTTCTTT.

A few counts support this clonotype. This chain joins TRBV28 and TRBJ1-1, with 9 bases lining up with TRBD1. Trimming cost V 5 bases and J 0 bases; bases outside gene matches: 10. From germline, CDR1 is MDHEN and CDR2 SYDVKM. This CDR3 comprises 17 residues. For the CDR3, the DNA is TGTGCCAGCAGTGCTCACAGGGGGCGGTTGATGAACACTGAAGCTTTCTTT. Its translation is CASSAHRGRLMNTEAFF.

This clonotype has ten or more counts. The chain combines TRBV7-2 with TRBJ2-3; 8 nucleotides agree with TRBD2. The CDR3 covers 16 residues. V lost 1 base and J lost 6; bases outside the gene matches: 9. Germline loops: CDR1 SGHTA, CDR2 FQGNSA. Written as DNA, the CDR3 is TGTGCCAGCAGCTTAGGGCCAGCGGGAGTAGTGGATACGCAGTATTTT. Translation gives CASSLGPAGVVDTQYF. Drawing the rest from reference TRBV7-2 and TRBJ2-3, the complete variable domain is GAGVSQSPSNKVTEKGKDVELRCDPISGHTALYWYRQSLGQGLEFLIYFQGNSAPDKSGLPSDRFSAERTGGSVSTLTIQRTQQEDSAVYLCASSLGPAGVVDTQYFGPGTRLTVL.

This clonotype was seen at least ten times. The chain is built from TRBV18 and TRBJ2-3, with 10 bases that match TRBD1. V lost 0 bases and J lost 9; bases outside the gene matches: 6. The CDR3 spans 15 residues. Looked up from germline, CDR1 is KGHSH and CDR2 is LQKENI. The DNA of the CDR3 is TGTGCCAGCTCACCACCGGGACAGGGGCCGGGGACGCAGTATTTT. Its translation: CASSPPGQGPGTQYF.

The CDR3 spells CASSMAETGELFF. The CDR3 region has the DNA TGTGCCAGTAGTATGGCAGAGACCGGGGAGCTGTTTTTT. J is TRBJ2-2 and V is TRBV19; D gene uncertain. This CDR3 is 13 amino acids long. Looked up from germline, CDR1 is LNHDA and CDR2 is SQIVND (reference sequence). Trimming left V 3 bases short and J 5 bases short, with 7 bases between.

In DNA form, the CDR3 reads TGCGCCAGCATGGCGGCAGGGGGCTTCGATACGCAGTATTTT. Its translation is CASMAAGGFDTQYF. The rearrangement joins TRBV5-1 to TRBJ2-3; 8 nucleotides agree with TRBD1. The CDR3 has 14 amino acids. CDR1 is SGHRS, CDR2 YFSETQ, per germline. Germline trimming cut 6 bases from V and 6 bases from J; bases unmatched to any gene: 9.

V gene TRBV30 combines with J gene TRBJ2-6, with 7 bases that match TRBD1. The germline V gene has CDR1 GTSNPN and CDR2 SVGIG (reference sequence). CDR3 length: 18 residues. Trimming removed 0 bases from V and 0 bases from J; junction bases left unmatched: 8. The chain's CDR3 is CAWSVISWTGSGANVLTF. The CDR3 DNA reads TGTGCCTGGAGTGTTATCTCGTGGACAGGCTCTGGGGCCAACGTCCTGACTTTC.

At least ten counts were recorded for this clonotype. The V call is TRBV27, the J call TRBJ2-2, with D possibly being TRBD2 (5 bases). Deletions cut 3 bases from V and 6 bases from J, with 14 bases between. Per germline, CDR1 MNHEY and CDR2 SMNVEV (reference sequence). This CDR3 contains 15 residues. The CDR3 nucleotides are TGTGCCAGCAGTTTGGGCCTAGCAAGCGCCGGGGAGCTGTTTTTT. It encodes CASSLGLASAGELFF.

The table lists this clonotype with many counts. The chain employs TRBV2 and TRBJ2-7, with TRBD1 matching 8 bases. The CDR3 spans 15 residues. Looked up from germline, CDR1 is SNHLY and CDR2 is FYNNEI. V was pared by 6 bases and J by 3 bases, with 10 bases of the junction left unmatched. CDR3 loop: CASSIDRGPYYEQYF. In nucleotides, the CDR3 is TGTGCCAGCAGCATTGACAGGGGTCCGTACTACGAGCAGTACTTC.